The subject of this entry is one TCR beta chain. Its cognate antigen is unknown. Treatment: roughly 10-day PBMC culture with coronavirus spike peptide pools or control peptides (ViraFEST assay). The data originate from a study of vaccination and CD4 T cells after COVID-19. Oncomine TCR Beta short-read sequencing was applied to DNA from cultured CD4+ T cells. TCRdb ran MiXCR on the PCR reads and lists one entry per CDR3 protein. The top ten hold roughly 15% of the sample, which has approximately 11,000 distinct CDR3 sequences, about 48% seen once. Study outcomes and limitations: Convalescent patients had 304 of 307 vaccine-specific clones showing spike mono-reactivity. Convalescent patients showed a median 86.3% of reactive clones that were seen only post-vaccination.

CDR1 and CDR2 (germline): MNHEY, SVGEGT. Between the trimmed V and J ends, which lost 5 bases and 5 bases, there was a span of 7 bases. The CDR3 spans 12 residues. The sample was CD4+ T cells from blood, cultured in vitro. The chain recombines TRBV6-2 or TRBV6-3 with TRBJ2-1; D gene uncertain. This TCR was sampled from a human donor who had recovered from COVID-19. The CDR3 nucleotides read TGTGCCAGCAGTCCGCCCGACAATGAGCAGTTCTTC. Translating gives CASSPPDNEQFF.